Listed below are T cell receptor beta chains from one sample, sequenced in a study of blood T cell repertoires in COVID-19. Sequencing was performed with immunoSEQ multiplex PCR; in TCRdb, only in-frame clones are kept and a portion is missing. Counted here are roughly 76,000 clones, roughly 80% occurring once; the ten biggest clones make up 30% to 40%. Sample: peripheral blood. These receptors were collected from a woman in her seventies with acute or convalescent COVID-19. CDR3s include the opening cysteine and the closing phenylalanine or tryptophan. Each record gives: CDR3 length, clone size, D gene, J gene, V gene, CDR3 DNA, CDR3 protein. The D gene is left open where the match is weak. Some rows have no size entry. The others give once, few or many, or a class for an expanded clone.

15,-,-,TRBJ1-2,TRBV4-2,TGTGCCAGCAGCCAAGAGGGGGGGCGCGGCTATGGCTACACCTTC,CASSQEGGRGYGYTF
15,-,TRBD1,TRBJ1-5,TRBV30,TGTGCCTGGAGGGCACCGGGACAGGGTGGCCAGCCCCAGCATTTT,CAWRAPGQGGQPQHF
13,-,-,TRBJ1-2,TRBV5-3,TGTGCCAGAAGCCGGCCCCGGAGTTGCGGCTACACCTTC,CARSRPRSCGYTF
15,-,TRBD2,TRBJ2-7,TRBV10-3,TGTGCCATCAGTGGAAGGGGACTAGGGTCCTACGAGCAGTACTTC,CAISGRGLGSYEQYF
15,-,TRBD2,TRBJ2-1,TRBV2,TGTGCCAGCAGTGAGCGACTAGCGGGAGCCAATGAGCAGTTCTTC,CASSERLAGANEQFF
13,-,-,TRBJ1-1,TRBV12-3/TRBV12-4,TGTGCCAGCAGTTTAGGGGCTGGGACTGAAGCTTTCTTT,CASSLGAGTEAFF
13,-,-,TRBJ1-3,TRBV6-5,TGTGCCAGCAGTTACGAGCATGGAAACACCATATATTTT,CASSYEHGNTIYF
13,once,-,TRBJ2-1,TRBV7-3,TGTGCCAGCAGCGCCCAAACTAGTTATGAGCAGTTCTTC,CASSAQTSYEQFF
18,-,TRBD2,TRBJ2-3,TRBV5-4,TGTGCCAGCAGCTTGGGACTAGCGGGACCATCCGGCACAGATACGCAGTATTTT,CASSLGLAGPSGTDTQYF
17,-,-,TRBJ1-6,TRBV5-8,TGTGCCAGCAGCTTCGGGTCTATTAGCTCCTATAATTCACCCCTCCACTTT,CASSFGSISSYNSPLHF
14,-,TRBD1,TRBJ1-4,TRBV5-1,TGCGCCAGCCGCCAACCGGGACAGGGGGAAAAACTGTTTTTT,CASRQPGQGEKLFF
12,-,TRBD2,TRBJ2-7,TRBV10-3,TGTGCCAGTTCGGGACTAGGCTACGAGCAGTACTTC,CASSGLGYEQYF
11,-,-,TRBJ2-1,TRBV14,TGTGCCAGCAGCCAAATAAATGAGCAGTTCTTC,CASSQINEQFF
14,-,-,TRBJ2-7,TRBV27,TGTGCCAGCCGAAACCCAGGGTCGTCCTACGAGCAGTACTTC,CASRNPGSSYEQYF
14,-,-,TRBJ1-2,TRBV5-1,TGCGCCAGCAGCTCCCAAAGGGGGAACTATGGCTACACCTTC,CASSSQRGNYGYTF
13,-,-,TRBJ2-3,TRBV3-1/TRBV3-2,TGTGCCAGCAGCCAAATTTCAGGGTATACGCAGTATTTT,CASSQISGYTQYF
16,-,TRBD1,TRBJ2-1,TRBV28,TGTGCCAGCAGCCCCGGGACAGGGAGGGACTACAATGAGCAGTTCTTC,CASSPGTGRDYNEQFF
12,-,-,TRBJ1-2,TRBV29-1,TGCAGCGTGGAACAGGTGGCTTATGGCTACACCTTC,CSVEQVAYGYTF
15,-,-,TRBJ1-6,TRBV5-1,TGCGCCAGCAGCTCGGGGGACCGCTATAATTCACCCCTCCACTTT,CASSSGDRYNSPLHF
14,-,-,TRBJ2-7,TRBV7-3,TGTGCCAGCAGCTTAAATGCAGGGCCCAACGAGCAGTACTTC,CASSLNAGPNEQYF
14,-,TRBD1,TRBJ2-2,TRBV2,TGTGCCAGCAGTGTCAGACAGGGTTCCGGGGAGCTGTTTTTT,CASSVRQGSGELFF
16,-,TRBD2,TRBJ2-1,TRBV5-1,TGCGCCAGCAGCCCTTCGTTAGCGGGAGGTGGGGATGAGCAGTTCTTC,CASSPSLAGGGDEQFF
14,once,TRBD1,TRBJ1-6,TRBV30,TGTGCCTGGAGTGTGTGGACAGGCAATTCACCCCTCCACTTT,CAWSVWTGNSPLHF
15,-,TRBD2,TRBJ2-1,TRBV5-4,TGTGCCAGCAGCGTTAGCGGGAGAATAGGCAATGAGCAGTTCTTC,CASSVSGRIGNEQFF
17,-,TRBD1,TRBJ1-4,TRBV3-1/TRBV3-2,TGTGCCAGCAGCCAGCGCTCCTCAGGGGGGACTAATGAAAAACTGTTTTTT,CASSQRSSGGTNEKLFF
15,few,TRBD2,TRBJ2-1,TRBV6-4,TGTGCCAGCAGTAACATAGCGGGCTCCTACAATGAGCAGTTCTTC,CASSNIAGSYNEQFF
14,-,TRBD1,TRBJ1-2,TRBV30,TGTGCCTGGAGGTTACAGGGGGCTCCCTATGGCTACACCTTC,CAWRLQGAPYGYTF
16,-,TRBD2,TRBJ2-1,TRBV11-3,TGTGCCAGCAGCCCCGGGACTAGCGGAGAGAGCGATGAGCAGTTCTTC,CASSPGTSGESDEQFF
14,once,-,TRBJ2-3,TRBV9,TGTGCCAGCAGCGTAGGGCGCAGGACAGATACGCAGTATTTT,CASSVGRRTDTQYF
16,-,-,TRBJ1-3,TRBV3-1/TRBV3-2,TGTGCCAGCAGCCAAGAGGTCGGAGGGTTTGGAAACACCATATATTTT,CASSQEVGGFGNTIYF
16,-,TRBD1,TRBJ2-5,TRBV5-8,TGTGCCAGCAGCTTGGACAGGACAGGGGATAATGAGGACCAGTACTTC,CASSLDRTGDNEDQYF
15,-,TRBD1,TRBJ2-5,TRBV7-2,TGTGCCAGCAGCTTAGTGAGGGGCAGGGGGGAGACCCAGTACTTC,CASSLVRGRGETQYF
14,once,TRBD1,TRBJ2-1,TRBV19,TGTGCCAGTAGTACCAGGGACAGGGGCCATGAGCAGTTCTTC,CASSTRDRGHEQFF
19,-,TRBD2,TRBJ2-1,TRBV19,TGTGCCAGTAGTATGCAACTAGCGGGAGGCCCTCCTTCGGACAATGAGCAGTTCTTC,CASSMQLAGGPPSDNEQFF
16,-,TRBD2,TRBJ2-1,TRBV5-1,TGCGCCAGCAGGGCTAGCGGGAGCAGGGAGAACAATGAGCAGTTCTTC,CASRASGSRENNEQFF
17,few,-,TRBJ2-1,TRBV7-9,TGTGCCAGCAGCTTAGGGGAGACCCTTTACTCCTACAATGAGCAGTTCTTC,CASSLGETLYSYNEQFF
20,-,TRBD2,TRBJ2-7,TRBV9,TGTGCCAGCAGCGCGTGGATTGCAGCGGGAATCTTATCTTTCTCCTACGAGCAGTACTTC,CASSAWIAAGILSFSYEQYF
14,-,TRBD1,TRBJ1-2,TRBV7-2,TGTGCCAGCAACGATCCGGGACAGATGTATGGCTACACCTTC,CASNDPGQMYGYTF
16,few,TRBD2,TRBJ2-1,TRBV24-1,TGTGCCACCAGTGACCATCTAGCGGGACGCTACAATGAGCAGTTCTTC,CATSDHLAGRYNEQFF
12,-,TRBD1,TRBJ1-2,TRBV19,TGTGCCATCCGAGACAGGGCACATGGCTACACCTTC,CAIRDRAHGYTF
14,once,TRBD1,TRBJ1-5,TRBV30,TGTGCCTGGAGCGAGGGACAGTTAAATCAGCCCCAGCATTTT,CAWSEGQLNQPQHF
18,-,-,TRBJ2-7,TRBV21-1,TGTGCCAGCAGCAAAGGGTGGACTAGCGGGGGGACCTCCTACGAGCAGTACTTC,CASSKGWTSGGTSYEQYF
16,-,TRBD1,TRBJ2-5,TRBV7-9,TGTGCCAGCAGCTTAGGACTTCGACAGGGCCAAGAGACCCAGTACTTC,CASSLGLRQGQETQYF
14,many,TRBD2,TRBJ2-5,TRBV7-2,TGTGCCAGCAGCTTAACGGGAGGGCAAGAGACCCAGTACTTC,CASSLTGGQETQYF
14,-,TRBD1,TRBJ1-1,TRBV5-1,TGCGCCAGCCACAAGAACAGGGGTGAGGCTGAAGCTTTCTTT,CASHKNRGEAEAFF
15,-,-,TRBJ2-2,TRBV7-2,TGTGCCAGCAGCTACGCTCTAGCGAACACCGGGGAGCTGTTTTTT,CASSYALANTGELFF
14,-,TRBD1,TRBJ2-7,TRBV19,TGTGCCAGTAGATTCCGGGACAGCCTCTACGAGCAGTACTTC,CASRFRDSLYEQYF
15,-,-,TRBJ1-1,TRBV7-3,TGTGCCAGCAGCTTAGTTAAGGGGGTAGCCACTGAAGCTTTCTTT,CASSLVKGVATEAFF
14,-,-,TRBJ2-3,TRBV6-5,TGTGCCAGCAGTTCCGGGAGTGGTTTAGATACGCAGTATTTT,CASSSGSGLDTQYF
14,-,-,TRBJ1-4,TRBV19,TGTGCCAGTAATATTGGACAGCCAAATGAAAAACTGTTTTTT,CASNIGQPNEKLFF
12,-,-,TRBJ1-2,TRBV6-6,TGTGCCAGCAGTCAGGGGTTGTATGGCTACACCTTC,CASSQGLYGYTF
15,-,TRBD1,TRBJ2-1,TRBV27,TGTGCCAGCAGTTTATGGGGACAGCCTACGAATGAGCAGTTCTTC,CASSLWGQPTNEQFF
16,-,TRBD2,TRBJ2-5,TRBV6-5,TGTGCCAGCAGTTACTCGACTAGCGCCGTACAAGAGACCCAGTACTTC,CASSYSTSAVQETQYF
13,-,TRBD1,TRBJ2-1,TRBV19,TGTGCCAGTAGTACCCAACAGGGGGCGAGATCGTTCTTC,CASSTQQGARSFF
15,once,TRBD1,TRBJ1-6,TRBV5-1,TGCGCCAGCAGCTACGCGAGGGGGCTCCATTCACCCCTCCACTTT,CASSYARGLHSPLHF
16,once,-,TRBJ2-3,TRBV4-2,TGTGCCAGCAGCCAAGTAGTCGGGAGAAGCACAGATACGCAGTATTTT,CASSQVVGRSTDTQYF
16,-,TRBD1,TRBJ1-6,TRBV19,TGTGCCAGTAGCATCGGGACAGCGATAAAAAATTCACCCCTCCACTTT,CASSIGTAIKNSPLHF
15,few,TRBD1,TRBJ1-1,TRBV7-2,TGTGCCAGCAGCCCAAGACAGGGGGGGAACACTGAAGCTTTCTTT,CASSPRQGGNTEAFF